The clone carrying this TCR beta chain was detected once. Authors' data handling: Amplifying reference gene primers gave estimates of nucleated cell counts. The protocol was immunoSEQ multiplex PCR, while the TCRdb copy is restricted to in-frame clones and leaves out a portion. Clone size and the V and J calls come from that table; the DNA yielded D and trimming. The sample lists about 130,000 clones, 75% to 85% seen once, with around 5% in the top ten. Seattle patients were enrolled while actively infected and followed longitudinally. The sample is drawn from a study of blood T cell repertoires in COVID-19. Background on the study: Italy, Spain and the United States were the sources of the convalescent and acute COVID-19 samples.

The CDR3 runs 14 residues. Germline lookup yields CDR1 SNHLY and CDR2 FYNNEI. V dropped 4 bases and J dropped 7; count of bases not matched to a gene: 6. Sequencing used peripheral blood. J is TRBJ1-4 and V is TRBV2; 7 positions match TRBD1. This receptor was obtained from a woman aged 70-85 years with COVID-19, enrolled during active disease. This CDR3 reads CASSGDRLSEKLFF. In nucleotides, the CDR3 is TGTGCCAGCAGTGGGGACAGATTAAGTGAAAAACTGTTTTTT.